These 8 T cell receptor beta chains were all obtained from the same sample, sequenced in a study of cytomegalovirus exposure and HLA in healthy donors. Libraries were prepared by immunoSEQ multiplex PCR; TCRdb keeps only in-frame clonotypes and omits some of them. The table lists roughly 150,000 clones, around nine tenths of them singletons. Sequencing was carried out using PBMCs. These receptors were obtained from a man between 18 and 29 years old in good health and CMV-seropositive.

This rearrangement joins TRBV2 to TRBJ1-1; tentatively, D is TRBD1 (5 bases). The germline V gene has CDR1 SNHLY and CDR2 FYNNEI. This CDR3 region has 15 residues. Trimming cost V 3 bases and J 5 bases, with 16 bases left between them. The CDR3 sequence: CASSDRRQGETEAFF. CDR3 coding DNA: TGTGCCAGCAGTGACCGCCGGCAGGGTGAAACTGAAGCTTTCTTT.

This clone has a handful of counts. This sequence joins TRBV4-1 and TRBJ2-1; no firm D call. The V gene's germline CDR1 is MGHRA and CDR2 YSYEKL. The CDR3 covers 12 residues. With 1 base removed from V and 8 bases from J, the gap between germline ends came to 6 bases. The CDR3 sequence: CASSQVFDEQFF. DNA of the CDR3: TGCGCCAGCAGCCAAGTATTTGATGAGCAGTTCTTC.

The table lists this clone with a count of one. The V and J genes are TRBV18 and TRBJ1-2, with TRBD1 as a possible D gene (5 bases). The CDR3 consists of 16 residues. Trimming cost V 2 bases and J 0 bases, with 13 bases left between them. Germline V CDR1 and CDR2: KGHSH, LQKENI. CDR3 nucleotides: TGTGCCAGCTCACCAAGGGACGGGGGAGCTAACTATGGCTACACCTTC. It encodes CASSPRDGGANYGYTF.

CDR3 in amino acids: CASYPGTTQGYTF. CDR3 coding DNA: TGTGCCAGTTATCCCGGGACAACACAGGGCTACACCTTC. This chain links TRBV6-5 with TRBJ1-2; D may be TRBD1 (6 bases). V was shortened by 9 bases and J by 8 bases, with 19 bases between the two germline ends. The CDR3 runs to 13 residues. The germline CDR1 and CDR2 sequences are MNHEY and SVGAGI.

The rearrangement links TRBV9 to TRBJ2-1, with TRBD2 matching over 12 bases. The CDR3 extends over 17 amino acids. After removal of 1 base from V and 5 bases from J, the junction contained 7 bases not matched to a gene. The germline gives CDR1 SGDLS, CDR2 YYNGEE. CDR3 sequence: CASSVPLAGGPNNEQFF. The DNA for the CDR3 is TGTGCCAGCAGCGTACCTCTAGCGGGAGGGCCGAACAATGAGCAGTTCTTC.

The gene calls are TRBV6-1 and TRBJ1-1; 7 positions match TRBD1. Trimming removed 6 bases from V and 5 bases from J; junction bases left unmatched: 6. Germline V gene data show CDR1 as MNHNS and CDR2 as SASEGT. The CDR3 runs to 13 residues. CDR3: CASSPTGRTEAFF. The CDR3 nucleotides are TGTGCCAGCAGCCCGACAGGGCGAACTGAAGCTTTCTTT.

V is TRBV27 and J is TRBJ2-7, with 9 positions matching TRBD1. The CDR3 consists of 17 residues. Germline CDR1 reads MNHEY; CDR2 reads SMNVEV (reference sequence). The ends lost 4 bases at V and 4 bases at J; junction bases unmatched: 14. The CDR3 nucleotides are TGTGCCAGCAGTTATAAGTGGGGGTGGGACAGGGCTTACGAGCAGTACTTC. Translation gives CASSYKWGWDRAYEQYF.

The chain uses TRBV6-5 and TRBJ1-2; D call uncertain. V was shortened by 0 bases and J by 8 bases, with 7 bases between the two germline ends. Germline V gives CDR1 MNHEY, CDR2 SVGAGI. CDR3 length: 12 residues. CDR3 sequence: CASSYSGVGYTF. The CDR3 region has the DNA TGTGCCAGCAGTTACTCCGGGGTAGGCTACACCTTC.